The TCR beta chain under discussion was sequenced for a study of cytomegalovirus exposure and HLA in healthy donors. Study-level information: The same platform was used for the 100 to 150 validation repertoires and the roughly 730 first-cohort repertoires, a later analysis reported.

Study-wide results and caveats: There were some public TCRs occurring in many donors, but most TCR sequences were rare.

Turning to this clone: The target antigen is unknown.

Here immunoSEQ multiplex PCR was the method, and the copy in TCRdb shows in-frame clones only, minus some. The sample lists around 73,000 clones; about 90% were seen once. The receptor was derived from a woman aged 18-29 years in good health and CMV-seropositive. Sequenced input: PBMCs.

The DNA for the CDR3 is TGTGCCAGCAGTCCACCCAGGTTCCCCTTTGGTGTTACCAATCAGCCCCAGCATTTT. Residues: CASSPPRFPFGVTNQPQHF. The chain couples TRBV28 to TRBJ1-5; D not certain. This CDR3 spans 19 amino acids. The V end was cut by 5 bases, the J end by 3 bases, with 26 bases between. CDR1 MDHEN and CDR2 SYDVKM come from the germline V gene.